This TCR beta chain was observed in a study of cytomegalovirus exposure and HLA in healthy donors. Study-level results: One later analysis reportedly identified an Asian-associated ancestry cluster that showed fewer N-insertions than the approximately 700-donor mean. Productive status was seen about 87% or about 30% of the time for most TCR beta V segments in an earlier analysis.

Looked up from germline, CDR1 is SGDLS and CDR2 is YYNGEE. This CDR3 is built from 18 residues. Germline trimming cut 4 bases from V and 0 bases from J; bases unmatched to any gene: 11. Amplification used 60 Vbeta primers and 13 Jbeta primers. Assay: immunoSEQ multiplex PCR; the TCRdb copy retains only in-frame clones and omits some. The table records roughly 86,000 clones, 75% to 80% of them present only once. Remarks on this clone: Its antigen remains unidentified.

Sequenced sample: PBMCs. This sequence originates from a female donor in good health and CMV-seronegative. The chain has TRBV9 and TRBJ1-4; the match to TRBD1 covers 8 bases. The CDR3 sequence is CASSSRGQVQATNEKLFF. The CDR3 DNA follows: TGTGCCAGCAGCTCTAGGGGACAGGTCCAAGCAACTAATGAAAAACTGTTTTTT. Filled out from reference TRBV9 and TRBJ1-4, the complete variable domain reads DSGVTQTPKHLITATGQRVTLRCSPRSGDLSVYWYQQSLDQGLQFLIQYYNGEERAKGNILERFSAQQFPDLHSELNLSSLELGDSALYFCASSSRGQVQATNEKLFFGSGTQLSVL.